A single sample gave rise to the 20 T cell receptor beta chains below, sequenced in a study of shared clonotypes between healthy human individuals. Measured with immunoSEQ multiplex PCR; TCRdb has only the in-frame clones, and not every one. Of roughly 2,300,000 clones listed, 85% to 95% are singletons. Material for sequencing was naive CD4+ T cells from PBMCs. Described subset: CD45RA+ positively selected. The receptors shown here come from a man younger than 35 in good health. Some clones in this sample may be carry-over from other donors' samples.

The J gene is TRBJ2-3, the V gene TRBV9, with 7 bases that match TRBD1. The germline gives CDR1 SGDLS, CDR2 YYNGEE. V shed 0 bases, J shed 1 base, and the junction held 5 bases outside the gene matches. This CDR3 has 16 residues. In DNA form, the CDR3 reads TGTGCCAGCAGCGTAGATCGCACAGGGGGCACAGATACGCAGTATTTT. It translates to CASSVDRTGGTDTQYF.

CDR3 sequence reads: CASSSHLADLGQETQYF. CDR3 coding DNA: TGTGCCAGCAGCTCCCATCTAGCGGACTTGGGCCAAGAGACCCAGTACTTC. The V gene is TRBV5-5, the J gene TRBJ2-5; 7 nucleotides line up with TRBD2. The CDR3 has 17 residues. The trim removed 3 bases at V and 1 base at J, leaving 12 bases unmatched. Per the germline V gene, CDR1 is SGHKS and CDR2 is YYEKEE (reference sequence).

The chain links TRBV27 to TRBJ2-2; TRBD2 agrees at 9 bases. Germline trimming cut 2 bases from V and 3 bases from J; bases unmatched to any gene: 1. The CDR3 spans 15 residues. CDR1 is MNHEY, CDR2 SMNVEV, per germline (reference sequence). This CDR3 is CASSLIAGDTGELFF. The CDR3 DNA is TGTGCCAGCAGTTTAATAGCGGGAGACACCGGGGAGCTGTTTTTT.

The chain links TRBV5-1 to TRBJ2-7, with 10 bases fitting TRBD2. The V segment lost 3 bases and the J segment 2 bases; nucleotides outside the gene matches: 5. The CDR3 length is 15 residues. Germline V CDR1 and CDR2: SGHRS, YFSETQ. The CDR3, as DNA: TGCGCCAGCAGCTGGGTAGCGGGGGGCACCTACGAGCAGTACTTC. Its protein product is CASSWVAGGTYEQYF.

Details on this clone: Other nucleotide sequences from this sample produce the same CDR3. The chain combines TRBV28 with TRBJ2-7; D is unresolved. Germline V gene lookup returns CDR1 MDHEN and CDR2 SYDVKM. The V end lost 6 bases, the J end lost 3 bases, and 6 bases lay between the germline ends. The CDR3 contains 11 residues. CDR3 nucleotide sequence: TGTGCCAGCAGGGCGTTCTACGAGCAGTACTTC. Translating gives CASRAFYEQYF.

This chain links TRBV28 with TRBJ1-2, with 9 bases that match TRBD1. J was trimmed by 5 bases and V by 2 bases; bases with no gene match: 3. There are 14 residues in the CDR3. Germline lookup yields CDR1 MDHEN and CDR2 SYDVKM. CDR3 sequence reads: CASSLAGQGYGYTF. The CDR3 bases are TGTGCCAGCAGTTTAGCGGGACAGGGATATGGCTACACCTTC.

V usage is TRBV28 and J usage is TRBJ2-1; TRBD2 aligns across 14 bases. Germline CDR1 reads MDHEN; CDR2 reads SYDVKM. Trimming took 3 bases from V and 13 from J; bases not matched to a gene: 5. The CDR3 has 14 amino acids. CDR3 coding DNA: TGTGCCAGCAGTTTGCGGACTAGCGGGAGGACCCAGTTCTTC. It is translated as CASSLRTSGRTQFF.

About this clone: This specimen includes other DNA sequences encoding the same CDR3. The V and J genes are TRBV5-1 and TRBJ1-4, with 12 bases fitting TRBD1. Germline V CDR1 and CDR2: SGHRS, YFSETQ. The trim removed 2 bases at V and 8 bases at J, leaving 1 base unmatched. The CDR3 is made up of 14 amino acids. This CDR3 is CASSFGTGGEKLFF. CDR3 DNA: TGCGCCAGCAGCTTTGGGACAGGGGGCGAAAAACTGTTTTTT.

In the case of this clone: Other nucleotide sequences from this sample produce the same CDR3. The chain is built from TRBV11-2 and TRBJ2-5, with D possibly being TRBD1 or TRBD2 (6 bases each). With 3 bases removed from V and 4 bases from J, the gap between germline ends came to 12 bases. The CDR3 loop spans 14 amino acids. Germline V gives CDR1 SGHAT, CDR2 FQNNGV. The CDR3 sequence is CASSLGGRGETQYF. The CDR3 DNA reads TGTGCCAGCAGCTTGGGGGGCAGGGGAGAGACCCAGTACTTC.

To note about this clone: The sample contains more than one DNA sequence encoding this CDR3. V gene TRBV28 combines with J gene TRBJ1-5; maybe TRBD1 (5 bases). The ends were cut back, 2 bases at V and 7 bases at J, with 12 bases in the middle. The CDR3 loop spans 14 amino acids. CDR1 MDHEN and CDR2 SYDVKM come from the germline V gene. CDR3 amino acids: CASSLGQGGQPQHF. DNA for the CDR3: TGTGCCAGCAGTTTAGGTCAGGGTGGCCAGCCCCAGCATTTT.

Points on this clone: Different DNA sequences within this sample yield the same CDR3. V is TRBV7-3 and J is TRBJ2-1; 8 positions agree with TRBD2. The junction had 4 bases not matched to a gene; V was cut back by 5 bases and J by 1 base. The CDR3 runs to 15 residues. Germline values: CDR1 SGHTA, CDR2 FQGTGA. The CDR3 sequence: CASSPLAGSYNEQFF. As DNA, the CDR3 is TGTGCCAGCAGCCCTCTAGCGGGTTCCTACAATGAGCAGTTCTTC.

This chain links TRBV5-1 with TRBJ2-7, with D perhaps given as TRBD1 or TRBD2 (5 bases each). Germline assignment: CDR1 SGHRS and CDR2 YFSETQ. V lost 0 bases and J lost 7, with 14 bases in between. The CDR3 length is 14 residues. The CDR3 reads CASSLVPGPREQYF. The CDR3 nucleotides read TGCGCCAGCAGCTTGGTTCCGGGACCCCGGGAGCAGTACTTC.

The chain joins TRBV9 to TRBJ2-1, with 15 bases aligning to TRBD2. The length of the CDR3 is 18 residues. V gave up 0 bases and J gave up 9 bases; unmatched junction bases: 10. The V gene's germline CDR1 is SGDLS and CDR2 YYNGEE. This chain's CDR3 is CASSVASGLAGGRGEQFF. CDR3 coding DNA: TGTGCCAGCAGCGTAGCTTCGGGACTAGCGGGAGGCCGTGGTGAGCAGTTCTTC.

The rearrangement joins TRBV6-1 to TRBJ2-1; TRBD2 matches 7 bases. In germline, CDR1 is MNHNS, CDR2 SASEGT. V dropped 0 bases and J dropped 8; count of bases not matched to a gene: 4. This CDR3 is built from 14 residues. The CDR3 DNA reads TGTGCCAGCAGTGAAGCTTGGACTAGTCATGAGCAGTTCTTC. It encodes CASSEAWTSHEQFF.

This clone has a single count. The chain employs TRBV6-1 and TRBJ1-4; unclear D gene. The length of the CDR3 is 14 residues. CDR1 and CDR2 (germline): MNHNS, SASEGT. The V and J ends lost 0 bases and 8 bases respectively, with 10 bases between them. The CDR3 DNA reads as TGTGCCAGCAGTGAAGCCGGTATACGCGAAAAACTGTTTTTT. Its protein product is CASSEAGIREKLFF.

The CDR3 DNA follows: TGTGCCAGTAGTTCCTCCGGTGTCGAGCCCCAGCATTTT. It specifies CASSSSGVEPQHF. This chain links TRBV19 with TRBJ1-5, with unresolved D. The germline V gene encodes CDR1 LNHDA and CDR2 SQIVND (reference sequence). V was shortened by 5 bases and J by 8 bases, with 13 bases between the two germline ends. This CDR3 contains 13 residues.

The J gene is TRBJ2-7, the V gene TRBV2, with D possibly matching TRBD1 (6 bases). V lost 4 bases and J 6 bases, leaving 16 bases between the germline ends. Germline V gene data show CDR1 as SNHLY and CDR2 as FYNNEI. This CDR3 contains 14 residues. Written as DNA, the CDR3 is TGTGCCAGCAGTGTTATAGGGCCACAGGGCGAGCAGTACTTC. The encoded protein is CASSVIGPQGEQYF.

The J gene is TRBJ2-1, the V gene TRBV29-1; 9 bases are shared with TRBD2. CDR1 SQVTM and CDR2 ANQGSEA come from the germline V gene. This CDR3 spans 16 amino acids. J lost 1 base, V lost 6 bases, and 10 bases had no gene match. The CDR3 DNA follows: TGCAGCGTCTCCCAGATAGCGGGAGCGTCCTACAATGAGCAGTTCTTC. Amino acid sequence: CSVSQIAGASYNEQFF.

The CDR3 sequence: CASSDSLGGGETQYF. CDR3 DNA sequence: TGCGCCAGCAGCGACTCATTGGGGGGTGGAGAGACCCAGTACTTC. The V call is TRBV5-1, the J call TRBJ2-5, with D possibly being TRBD2 (6 bases). From germline, CDR1 is SGHRS and CDR2 YFSETQ. There are 15 residues in the CDR3. V shed 4 bases and J shed 4 bases, with 17 bases lying between them.

On this clone itself: The sample has other DNA sequences that encode this CDR3 too. CDR3 nucleotide sequence: TGTGCCAGCAGAACCGGGGGGAATGAGCAGTTCTTC. Encoded protein: CASRTGGNEQFF. This chain links TRBV2 with TRBJ2-1, with 7 nucleotides matching TRBD2. With 6 bases clipped from V and 7 bases from J, the junction kept 3 bases outside the gene matches. The length of the CDR3 is 12 residues. Germline assignment: CDR1 SNHLY and CDR2 FYNNEI.